This entry is about one TCR beta chain. Antigen: not known. This sample stems from a study of T cell responses to AZD1222 COVID-19 vaccine. Whole-study results and caveats: Donors, mostly white British, included more females; clonal diversity was possibly underestimated.

Sequencing used immunoSEQ multiplex PCR; TCRdb keeps in-frame clones, though not all of them. The sample gives roughly 150,000 clones, just under 95% of which show up once; approximately 1.5% is in the top ten. The TCR comes from an adult in good health. This sample comprised peripheral blood, obtained on day 0 of AZD1222 vaccination.

The CDR3 region is CASSQEGGGYTF. The CDR3 DNA sequence: TGTGCCAGCAGCCAAGAAGGCGGTGGCTACACCTTC. V and J are TRBV3-1 (or the pseudogene TRBV3-2) and TRBJ1-2; D uncertain. The germline gives CDR1 LGHDT, CDR2 YNNKEL (reference sequence). The CDR3 has 12 residues. V lost 0 bases and J lost 7, with 6 bases in between.